The 17 T cell receptor beta chains below all came from one sample that was sequenced in a study of breast tumors, draining lymph nodes, adjacent tissues. In TCRdb, the multiplex PCR reads were re-called with MiXCR into one record per CDR3 protein. The table records 45,000 to 60,000 distinct CDR3 sequences, more than 20% of them present only once. Input material: breast tumor tissue. The receptor set was obtained from a female donor with breast cancer. Some clones in this sample may be carry-over from other donors' samples.

J is TRBJ2-1 and V is TRBV20-1; the match to TRBD1 covers 10 bases. CDR1 DFQATT and CDR2 SNEGSKA come from the germline V gene (reference sequence). The CDR3 is made up of 15 amino acids. V was clipped by 6 bases and J by 5 bases; unmatched bases: 10. CDR3 region: CSATGDRGWNNEQFF. Written as DNA, the CDR3 is TGCAGTGCCACAGGGGACAGGGGTTGGAACAATGAGCAGTTCTTC.

Comments on this clonotype: A much larger clone differs from this one at a single base, so this may be a read error. The chain couples TRBV30 to TRBJ1-5; D might be TRBD1 (5 bases). V lost 0 bases and J lost 7, with 16 bases in between. The CDR3 loop spans 15 amino acids. The germline V gene encodes CDR1 GTSNPN and CDR2 SVGIG (reference sequence). As DNA, the CDR3 is TGTGCCTGGAGTGTATCGGGATTCGGGGCACAGCCCCAGCATTTT. Protein sequence: CAWSVSGFGAQPQHF.

This clonotype turned up a few times. The rearrangement links TRBV28 to TRBJ1-2; D ambiguous. Germline V lookup: CDR1 MDHEN, CDR2 SYDVKM. V was pared by 4 bases and J by 9 bases, with 18 bases between. CDR3 length: 14 residues. The chain's CDR3 is CASSSSETGWRYTF. For the CDR3, the DNA is TGTGCCAGCAGTTCGTCCGAGACGGGTTGGCGCTACACCTTC.

This clonotype was detected many times. The V call is TRBV29-1, the J call TRBJ2-1; D perhaps matches TRBD2 (5 bases). V lost 1 base to trimming and J lost 2 bases, with 15 bases between them. Germline CDR1 is SQVTM and CDR2 is ANQGSEA. This CDR3 is built from 16 residues. CDR3 sequence reads: CSVEAYERRTYNEQFF. The CDR3 DNA is TGCAGCGTTGAAGCTTATGAGCGGCGAACCTACAATGAGCAGTTCTTC.

This clonotype was observed a handful of times. The chain carries TRBV7-9 and TRBJ2-1; 12 nucleotides agree with TRBD1. Germline CDR1 SEHNR, CDR2 FQNEAQ (reference sequence). The length of the CDR3 is 19 residues. Germline trimming cut 4 bases from V and 12 bases from J; bases unmatched to any gene: 22. DNA for the CDR3: TGTGCCAGCAGCTCCGGGACAGGGGGCCTCGCGTATAGGGTGTATGCGCAGTTCTTC. It is translated as CASSSGTGGLAYRVYAQFF.

This clonotype was counted many times. For the CDR3, the DNA is TGTGCCAGCAACCCTGTATGGGCCAATGAGCAGTTCTTC. Translating it yields CASNPVWANEQFF. The chain links TRBV5-6 to TRBJ2-1; no definite D call. The germline V gene encodes CDR1 SGHDT and CDR2 YYEEEE. Trimming stripped 6 bases from V and 6 bases from J, with 13 bases between. CDR3 length equals 13 residues. Full variable domain (rest looked up from reference TRBV5-6 and TRBJ2-1): DAGVTQSPTHLIKTRGQQVTLRCSPKSGHDTVSWYQQALGQGPQFIFQYYEEEERQRGNFPDRFSGHQFPNYSSELNVNALLLGDSALYLCASNPVWANEQFFGPGTRLTVL.

The chain has TRBV24-1 and TRBJ2-2; D gene ambiguous. Trimming pared 0 bases from V and 5 bases from J, leaving 6 bases between. This CDR3 spans 14 amino acids. The V gene's germline CDR1 is KGHDR and CDR2 SFDVKD. The CDR3: CATSDLQGTGELFF. The CDR3 coding sequence is TGTGCCACCAGTGATTTGCAAGGGACCGGGGAGCTGTTTTTT.

On this clonotype: Since no conserved phenylalanine or tryptophan closes the CDR3, a read error is the likely cause. The chain couples TRBV7-2 to TRBJ2-2; D is unclear. Germline-derived CDR1 and CDR2 are SGHTA and FQGNSA. The CDR3 runs to 15 residues. CDR3: CASSHGPANTGELFS. The DNA of the CDR3 is TGCGCCAGCAGCCATGGGCCGGCGAACACCGGGGAGCTGTTTTCT.

This clonotype was picked up many times. The V gene is TRBV11-2, the J gene TRBJ2-7; D is unresolved. The V end lost 5 bases, the J end lost 5 bases, and 19 bases lay between the germline ends. Germline CDR1 reads SGHAT; CDR2 reads FQNNGV. CDR3 size: 15 residues. The CDR3 here is CASSPQWVKRHEQYF. The CDR3 coding sequence is TGTGCCAGCAGCCCACAGTGGGTGAAAAGGCACGAGCAGTACTTC.

This clonotype turned up a few times. The chain joins TRBV3-1 to TRBJ2-1, with 8 bases identical to TRBD2. CDR1 and CDR2 from the germline V gene are LGHDT and YNNKEL (reference sequence). V shed 5 bases, J shed 8 bases, and the junction held 11 bases outside the gene matches. This CDR3 is 15 amino acids long. CDR3 nucleotide sequence: TGTGCCAGCAGCGAGGGACTAGATGCCGTGGATGAGCAGTTCTTC. This codes for CASSEGLDAVDEQFF.

This chain connects TRBV7-9 to TRBJ1-1; D call uncertain. This CDR3 is built from 13 residues. Germline V gene sequence: CDR1 SEHNR, CDR2 FQNEAQ (reference sequence). The V gene lost 0 bases and the J gene lost 8 bases, with 10 bases spanning the gap. The CDR3 coding sequence is TGTGCCAGCAGCTTAGCGCCTCGAGGAGAAGCTTTCTTT. Residues: CASSLAPRGEAFF.

This clonotype was seen many times. The chain couples TRBV5-1 to TRBJ1-2; D gene unclear. Germline V gene data show CDR1 as SGHRS and CDR2 as YFSETQ. The V end lost 5 bases, the J end lost 2 bases, and 7 bases lay between the germline ends. The CDR3 covers 12 residues. This chain's CDR3 is CASRATNYGYTF. CDR3 in DNA: TGCGCCAGCAGAGCGACGAACTATGGCTACACCTTC. Full variable domain (missing parts from reference TRBV5-1 and TRBJ1-2): KAGVTQTPRYLIKTRGQQVTLSCSPISGHRSVSWYQQTPGQGLQFLFEYFSETQRNKGNFPGRFSGRQFSNSRSEMNVSTLELGDSALYLCASRATNYGYTFGSGTRLTVV.

For this clonotype: This could be a read error, since a much larger clone is one nucleotide away. Since no conserved phenylalanine or tryptophan closes the CDR3, a read error is the likely cause. This rearrangement joins TRBV30 to TRBJ1-5; the D is unclear. The CDR3 sequence is 14 residues long. Germline CDR1 and CDR2: GTSNPN and SVGIG (reference sequence). V lost 3 bases to trimming and J lost 6 bases, with 15 bases between them. The CDR3 bases are TGTGCCTGGAGCCTCCGGGTCGTAGCTCAGCCCCAGCATTAT. Its translation is CAWSLRVVAQPQHY.

This clonotype was counted ten times or more. The chain carries TRBV7-3 and TRBJ2-3; D gene uncertain. V lost 5 bases and J lost 5, with 11 bases in between. This CDR3 comprises 13 residues. Germline CDR1 SGHTA, CDR2 FQGTGA. CDR3 DNA sequence: TGTGCCAGCAGCCGCCAGCTGGGAGATACGCAGTATTTT. Amino acid sequence: CASSRQLGDTQYF.

Many counts were recorded for this clonotype. The chain uses TRBV29-1 and TRBJ2-1; D gene ambiguous. The CDR3 has 15 amino acids. CDR1 SQVTM and CDR2 ANQGSEA come from the germline V gene. Trimming left V 6 bases short and J 5 bases short, with 20 bases between. The CDR3: CSVLEFRGTDNEQFF. As DNA, the CDR3 is TGCAGCGTCCTTGAGTTTCGCGGAACCGACAATGAGCAGTTCTTC.

The chain recombines TRBV7-3 with TRBJ1-1; D unresolved. The germline gives CDR1 SGHTA, CDR2 FQGTGA. The CDR3 loop spans 15 amino acids. V was trimmed by 5 bases and J by 4 bases, leaving 17 bases between them. The CDR3 DNA follows: TGTGCCAGCAGCGCAACCCGACGAGGGATCACTGAAGCTTTCTTT. Amino acids: CASSATRRGITEAFF.

This clonotype has a count of ten or more. The V and J genes are TRBV4-1 and TRBJ2-1; 9 bases map to TRBD2. V was pared by 2 bases and J by 6 bases, with 2 bases of the junction left unmatched. There are 14 residues in the CDR3. The germline CDR1 and CDR2 sequences are MGHRA and YSYEKL. The CDR3: CASSQLLAGNEQFF. Written as DNA, the CDR3 is TGCGCCAGCAGCCAATTACTAGCGGGCAATGAGCAGTTCTTC.